This T cell receptor beta chain is drawn from a study of sequential checkpoint blockade in melanoma. Study at large: Arm A got nivolumab then ipilimumab; arm B the reverse, 1:1. After both sequences, patients received maintenance nivolumab.

Noted treatment: randomized to nivolumab then ipilimumab (arm A) or the reverse (arm B). DNA-damaging chemotherapy had not been given to any patient beforehand. This clone was seen a handful of times. Germline V gene lookup returns CDR1 LNHDA and CDR2 SQIVND (reference sequence). V was cut by 1 base and J by 7 bases, with 10 bases left in between. There are 14 residues in the CDR3. The data were produced by immunoSEQ multiplex PCR, yet TCRdb's version contains in-frame clones alone and is incomplete. The sample holds 4,500 to 6,000 clones, 30% to 45% seen once. The material sequenced was tumor tissue (inferred from file names), taken from a patient given nivolumab and ipilimumab in sequence. This receptor was identified in a human donor with melanoma. V and J are TRBV19 and TRBJ2-2; D may be TRBD2 (6 bases). The CDR3 region has the DNA TGTGCCAGTAGTATAGCGGAGGGAATCGGGGAGCTGTTTTTT. Residues: CASSIAEGIGELFF.